This is a list of T cell receptor beta chains from one sample in a study of technical replicates of blood from a handful of donors. Here immunoSEQ multiplex PCR was the method, and the copy in TCRdb shows in-frame clones only, minus some. The data show 45,000 to 60,000 clones, around 96% seen once. Material for sequencing was T cells isolated from PBMCs. These receptor sequences come from a human donor in good health. Both conserved end residues are part of each CDR3. Each record gives: D gene, V gene, J gene, clone size, CDR3 protein, CDR3 DNA. A D gene is named only where the DNA matches it firmly. Clone size is stated in some rows and not others, as once, few, many or a class when expanded.

d_gene: TRBD2; v_gene: TRBV4-1; j_gene: TRBJ2-3; abundance: .; CDR3aa: CASSQDLLREKTDTQYF; CDR3nt: TGCGCCAGCAGCCAAGATCTCTTGCGGGAGAAAACAGATACGCAGTATTTT
d_gene: .; v_gene: TRBV4-1; j_gene: TRBJ2-5; abundance: .; CDR3aa: CASSQGLQETQYF; CDR3nt: TGCGCCAGCAGCCAAGGACTTCAAGAGACCCAGTACTTC
d_gene: .; v_gene: TRBV30; j_gene: TRBJ2-4; abundance: .; CDR3aa: CACTTIAKNIQYF; CDR3nt: TGTGCCTGCACAACTATAGCCAAAAACATTCAGTACTTC
d_gene: .; v_gene: TRBV6-1; j_gene: TRBJ2-1; abundance: .; CDR3aa: CASSDWRERGNEQFF; CDR3nt: TGTGCCAGCAGTGATTGGCGGGAGAGGGGGAATGAGCAGTTCTTC
d_gene: .; v_gene: TRBV9; j_gene: TRBJ1-2; abundance: .; CDR3aa: CASSVAGRAEGGYTF; CDR3nt: TGTGCCAGCAGCGTAGCGGGCAGGGCGGAGGGTGGCTACACCTTC
d_gene: TRBD1; v_gene: TRBV6-6; j_gene: TRBJ2-7; abundance: .; CDR3aa: CASFNRGVPYEQYF; CDR3nt: TGTGCCAGCTTCAACAGGGGAGTGCCCTACGAGCAGTACTTC
d_gene: TRBD1; v_gene: TRBV7-9; j_gene: TRBJ1-2; abundance: once; CDR3aa: CASSPSGQGGYTF; CDR3nt: TGTGCCAGCAGCCCTTCAGGACAGGGAGGTTACACCTTC
d_gene: TRBD1; v_gene: TRBV6-1; j_gene: TRBJ2-7; abundance: .; CDR3aa: CASTPGQGTYEQYF; CDR3nt: TGTGCCAGCACCCCGGGACAGGGGACCTACGAGCAGTACTTC
d_gene: .; v_gene: TRBV7-2; j_gene: TRBJ1-2; abundance: .; CDR3aa: CASSRQSSYGYTF; CDR3nt: TGTGCCAGCAGTCGACAGTCTAGCTATGGCTACACCTTC
d_gene: .; v_gene: TRBV25-1; j_gene: TRBJ2-7; abundance: .; CDR3aa: CASSENGIYEQYF; CDR3nt: TGTGCCAGCAGTGAGAACGGTATCTACGAGCAGTACTTC
d_gene: .; v_gene: TRBV15; j_gene: TRBJ1-5; abundance: .; CDR3aa: CATSRSRGNQPQHF; CDR3nt: TGTGCCACCAGCAGATCTAGGGGGAATCAGCCCCAGCATTTT
d_gene: TRBD2; v_gene: TRBV9; j_gene: TRBJ2-1; abundance: .; CDR3aa: CASSASGFYNEQFF; CDR3nt: TGTGCCAGCAGCGCTAGCGGGTTCTATAATGAGCAGTTCTTC
d_gene: .; v_gene: TRBV7-8; j_gene: TRBJ1-2; abundance: .; CDR3aa: CASSSKAGRFPEANYGYTF; CDR3nt: TGTGCCAGCAGCTCGAAGGCGGGTCGATTCCCTGAGGCGAACTATGGCTACACCTTC
d_gene: TRBD1; v_gene: TRBV6-5; j_gene: TRBJ1-2; abundance: .; CDR3aa: CASSDREHGYTF; CDR3nt: TGTGCCAGCTCTGACAGGGAGCACGGCTACACCTTC
d_gene: .; v_gene: TRBV5-5; j_gene: TRBJ1-1; abundance: .; CDR3aa: CASSLTGTGTEAFF; CDR3nt: TGTGCCAGCAGCTTGACAGGGACGGGCACTGAAGCTTTCTTT
d_gene: .; v_gene: TRBV15; j_gene: TRBJ2-2; abundance: .; CDR3aa: CATSLRISTGELFF; CDR3nt: TGTGCCACCAGCCTGCGGATCTCCACCGGGGAGCTGTTTTTT
d_gene: .; v_gene: TRBV2; j_gene: TRBJ1-1; abundance: .; CDR3aa: CASRMDSNTEAFF; CDR3nt: TGTGCCAGCAGAATGGACAGTAACACTGAAGCTTTCTTT
d_gene: .; v_gene: TRBV29-1; j_gene: TRBJ1-2; abundance: .; CDR3aa: CSVHRTGFYGYTF; CDR3nt: TGCAGCGTGCACAGAACAGGATTCTATGGCTACACCTTC
d_gene: .; v_gene: TRBV7-6; j_gene: TRBJ1-5; abundance: .; CDR3aa: CASSLGLPGSAQHF; CDR3nt: TGTGCCAGCAGCTTAGGCCTTCCCGGGTCGGCCCAGCATTTT
d_gene: .; v_gene: TRBV27; j_gene: TRBJ1-5; abundance: .; CDR3aa: CASSLLGAGTNQPQHF; CDR3nt: TGTGCCAGCAGTCTGCTGGGGGCAGGAACGAATCAGCCCCAGCATTTT
d_gene: .; v_gene: TRBV27; j_gene: TRBJ1-4; abundance: .; CDR3aa: CASSQREKLFF; CDR3nt: TGTGCCAGCAGTCAGAGGGAAAAACTGTTTTTT
d_gene: .; v_gene: TRBV27; j_gene: TRBJ2-7; abundance: .; CDR3aa: CASTRGDSRAEQYF; CDR3nt: TGTGCCAGCACGAGAGGGGACTCCAGAGCCGAGCAGTACTTC
d_gene: .; v_gene: TRBV10-1; j_gene: TRBJ1-1; abundance: once; CDR3aa: CASSESRGGTEAFF; CDR3nt: TGCGCCAGCAGTGAGTCGAGGGGGGGAACTGAAGCTTTCTTT
d_gene: .; v_gene: TRBV5-4; j_gene: TRBJ1-1; abundance: .; CDR3aa: CASSNPDKGMNTEAFF; CDR3nt: TGTGCCAGCAGCAACCCTGACAAAGGAATGAACACTGAAGCTTTCTTT
d_gene: TRBD1; v_gene: TRBV7-2; j_gene: TRBJ1-2; abundance: .; CDR3aa: CASSLVPGQGRYGYTF; CDR3nt: TGTGCCAGCAGCTTAGTCCCTGGACAGGGTCGGTATGGCTACACCTTC
d_gene: TRBD2; v_gene: TRBV7-8; j_gene: TRBJ2-2; abundance: .; CDR3aa: CASSLAGGWTGELFF; CDR3nt: TGTGCCAGCAGCCTAGCGGGAGGGTGGACCGGGGAGCTGTTTTTT
d_gene: .; v_gene: TRBV6-6; j_gene: TRBJ2-1; abundance: .; CDR3aa: CASNRGSKGEQFF; CDR3nt: TGTGCCAGCAATCGGGGGAGCAAGGGTGAGCAGTTCTTC
d_gene: .; v_gene: TRBV7-3; j_gene: TRBJ1-1; abundance: .; CDR3aa: CASSPRGGTEAFF; CDR3nt: TGTGCCAGCAGCCCCAGGGGAGGGACTGAAGCTTTCTTT
d_gene: TRBD1; v_gene: TRBV5-6; j_gene: TRBJ1-5; abundance: .; CDR3aa: CASSWGQTFNQPQHF; CDR3nt: TGTGCCAGCAGTTGGGGACAGACATTCAATCAGCCCCAGCATTTT
d_gene: .; v_gene: TRBV7-2; j_gene: TRBJ1-2; abundance: .; CDR3aa: CASSLESGRGYTF; CDR3nt: TGTGCCAGCAGCTTAGAGTCAGGTCGAGGCTACACCTTC